The 3 T cell receptor beta chains in this list originate from one sample, sequenced in a study of blood T cells in healthy people across ages. The authors ran a second PCR of about 6 to 11 cycles using a sample-barcoded 5' primer and a J-beta primer mix. TCRdb re-derived calls from the 5' RACE reads in MiXCR, one entry per CDR3 protein. The sample records approximately 1,000,000 distinct CDR3 sequences, 30% to 40% being singletons. What was sequenced was blood. Source of these receptors: a man between 18 and 35 years old in good health.

The rearrangement joins TRBV20-1 to TRBJ2-1; D is possibly TRBD2 (6 bases). The V end lost 2 bases, the J end lost 7 bases, and 9 bases lay between the germline ends. This CDR3 spans 12 amino acids. Germline CDR1 is DFQATT and CDR2 is SNEGSKA (reference sequence). CDR3 residues: CSARKTRNEQFF. In DNA form, the CDR3 reads TGCAGTGCTAGAAAGACTAGAAATGAGCAGTTCTTC.

This clonotype showed up just a few times. The rearrangement joins TRBV20-1 to TRBJ1-1; no clear D. The CDR3 is made up of 15 amino acids. Looked up from germline, CDR1 is DFQATT and CDR2 is SNEGSKA (reference sequence). Trimming pared 5 bases from V and 5 bases from J, leaving 21 bases between. DNA for the CDR3: TGCAGTGCTCAATCCGCAAGGCAGATGCGGACTGAAGCTTTCTTT. Protein product: CSAQSARQMRTEAFF.

The J gene is TRBJ2-5, the V gene TRBV7-6; D tentatively reads TRBD1 or TRBD2 (5 bases each). V lost 4 bases and J lost 1, with 13 bases in between. The CDR3 loop spans 15 amino acids. CDR1 and CDR2 (germline): SGHVS, FNYEAQ. The CDR3 region has the DNA TGTGCCAGCAGCTCTCTTCAGAGGGGCCAAGAGACCCAGTACTTC. It encodes CASSSLQRGQETQYF. Looking up the rest from reference TRBV7-6 and TRBJ2-5 gives the full variable domain: GAGVSQSPRYKVTKRGQDVALRCDPISGHVSLYWYRQALGQGPEFLTYFNYEAQQDKSGLPNDRFSAERPEGSISTLTIQRTEQRDSAMYRCASSSLQRGQETQYFGPGTRLLVL.